Listed below are T cell receptor beta chains from one sample, sequenced in a study of blood T cell repertoires in COVID-19. The data were produced by immunoSEQ multiplex PCR, yet TCRdb's version contains in-frame clones alone and is incomplete. The top ten hold about 10% of the sample, which has 200,000 to 250,000 clones, about 90% seen once. The sample consisted of PBMCs or T cells enriched from blood (not recorded which). These receptors came from a man younger than 45 who had recovered from COVID-19. CDR3s include the opening cysteine and the closing phenylalanine or tryptophan. The D gene is left open where the match is weak. For some rows the clone size is stated as once, few or many, or as a class when expanded; others skip it.

v_gene	len	abundance	d_gene	j_gene	CDR3aa	CDR3nt
TRBV4-1	15	-	TRBD1	TRBJ2-7	CASSQPDRDLTEQYF	TGCGCCAGCAGCCAACCCGACAGGGATCTCACCGAGCAGTACTTC
TRBV7-2	18	-	-	TRBJ2-7	CASSSRSGPTISSYEQYF	TGTGCCAGCAGCTCCAGATCTGGGCCGACAATCTCCTCCTACGAGCAGTACTTC
TRBV12-3/TRBV12-4	13	-	-	TRBJ1-5	CASSLLQNQPQHF	TGTGCCAGCAGTTTACTGCAGAATCAGCCCCAGCATTTT
TRBV3-1/TRBV3-2	15	-	TRBD1	TRBJ2-1	CASSQGQGGNSEQFF	TGTGCCAGCAGCCAAGGACAGGGTGGTAATAGTGAGCAGTTCTTC
TRBV3-1/TRBV3-2	16	-	TRBD2	TRBJ2-1	CASSPTIGLAINEQFF	TGTGCCAGCAGCCCAACCATCGGACTAGCGATAAATGAGCAGTTCTTC
TRBV3-1/TRBV3-2	16	-	-	TRBJ2-1	CASSQTTFRVSDEQFF	TGTGCCAGCAGCCAGACCACATTCAGGGTCAGCGATGAGCAGTTCTTC
TRBV19	15	-	-	TRBJ1-6	CASSNPPQGNSPLHF	TGTGCCAGCTCGAACCCCCCCCAGGGTAATTCACCCCTCCACTTT
TRBV5-1	15	-	-	TRBJ2-3	CASSLDLQGEDTQYF	TGCGCCAGCAGCTTGGATTTACAGGGAGAGGATACGCAGTATTTT
TRBV13	17	-	-	TRBJ1-1	CASSLSGRGMVNTEAFF	TGTGCCAGCAGCTTGTCTGGAAGAGGGATGGTGAACACTGAAGCTTTCTTT
TRBV5-8	13	-	TRBD2	TRBJ2-3	CASSRERGGTQYF	TGTGCCAGCAGCCGTGAGCGGGGGGGTACGCAGTATTTT
TRBV30	14	-	-	TRBJ1-2	CAWSRDFQSYGYTF	TGTGCCTGGAGTCGGGACTTCCAAAGTTATGGCTACACCTTC
TRBV7-2	16	-	TRBD1	TRBJ1-2	CASSFVGQGRRSGYTF	TGTGCCAGCAGCTTTGTGGGACAGGGAAGACGCTCTGGCTACACCTTC
TRBV5-1	14	few	TRBD2	TRBJ2-7	CASSLGTSGTEQYF	TGCGCCAGCAGCTTGGGGACTAGCGGGACCGAGCAGTACTTC
TRBV24-1	17	-	TRBD1	TRBJ2-3	CATSDSPGQYATDTQYF	TGTGCCACCAGTGACTCACCGGGACAGTATGCCACAGATACGCAGTATTTT
TRBV5-6	12	-	-	TRBJ2-1	CASSSPAEEQFF	TGTGCCAGCAGCTCGCCTGCGGAGGAGCAGTTCTTC
TRBV5-6	15	-	TRBD1	TRBJ1-3	CASSSEQGQGSTIYF	TGTGCCAGCAGCTCGGAACAGGGACAGGGGAGCACCATATATTTT
TRBV19	15	-	-	TRBJ1-2	CASSIPPPGTYGYTF	TGTGCCAGTAGTATCCCTCCGCCAGGGACATATGGCTACACCTTC
TRBV19	14	-	TRBD1	TRBJ1-2	CASHPGGPNYGYTF	TGTGCCAGTCATCCAGGGGGCCCTAACTATGGCTACACCTTC
TRBV6-5	14	once	-	TRBJ1-5	CASSLTGSGQPQHF	TGTGCCAGCAGTTTAACGGGGTCCGGGCAGCCCCAGCATTTT
TRBV10-3	13	-	-	TRBJ2-7	CAIMAPEEYEQYF	TGTGCCATCATGGCCCCCGAGGAATACGAGCAGTACTTC
TRBV4-2	13	-	-	TRBJ2-7	CASSRDTSYEQYF	TGTGCCAGCAGCCGGGACACCTCCTACGAGCAGTACTTC
TRBV28	13	-	-	TRBJ1-2	CASTRGGGYGYTF	TGTGCCAGCACCCGGGGGGGCGGCTATGGCTACACCTTC
TRBV9	15	-	TRBD2	TRBJ2-5	CASSPLGREEETQYF	TGTGCCAGCAGCCCCCTGGGGCGGGAGGAAGAGACCCAGTACTTC
TRBV19	13	-	-	TRBJ2-2	CASSITNTGELFF	TGTGCCAGTAGTATCACGAACACCGGGGAGCTGTTTTTT
TRBV5-8	12	-	-	TRBJ1-2	CASSSRGSGYTF	TGTGCCAGCAGCAGCCGGGGGAGCGGCTACACCTTC
TRBV2	15	-	-	TRBJ1-5	CASSPIVGENQPQHF	TGTGCCAGCAGCCCCATAGTGGGAGAAAATCAGCCCCAGCATTTT
TRBV3-1/TRBV3-2	15	-	-	TRBJ1-2	CASSRTPGQGIDYTF	TGTGCCAGCAGCCGCACCCCGGGACAAGGAATTGACTACACCTTC
TRBV2	12	few	-	TRBJ2-7	CASSEDSQWQYF	TGTGCCAGCAGTGAGGACAGTCAATGGCAGTACTTC
TRBV7-9	15	-	-	TRBJ1-3	CASSLPYRTRNTIYF	TGTGCCAGCAGCTTGCCATACAGGACTAGAAACACCATATATTTT
TRBV11-3	13	-	-	TRBJ2-4	CASSLVQGNIQYF	TGTGCCAGCAGCTTAGTTCAGGGGAACATTCAGTACTTC
TRBV7-9	18	-	-	TRBJ2-2	CASSSTPHSGYHSGELFF	TGTGCCAGCAGCTCGACCCCTCACTCAGGGTATCATTCCGGGGAGCTGTTTTTT
TRBV7-9	19	-	TRBD2	TRBJ2-7	CASSLGNRDLAGATYEQYF	TGTGCCAGCAGCTTAGGGAACAGGGATTTAGCGGGGGCCACCTACGAGCAGTACTTC
TRBV10-2	15	-	TRBD2	TRBJ2-3	CASRRLAGGADTQYF	TGCGCCAGTCGGAGACTAGCGGGAGGGGCAGATACGCAGTATTTT
TRBV5-1	15	few	TRBD1	TRBJ1-1	CASSGTGRVNTEAFF	TGCGCCAGCAGCGGGACAGGAAGGGTGAACACTGAAGCTTTCTTT
TRBV19	14	-	-	TRBJ1-1	CASSSGQVYTEAFF	TGTGCCAGTAGTAGTGGCCAGGTTTACACTGAAGCTTTCTTT
TRBV2	14	once	TRBD2	TRBJ2-5	CASTPRRGQETQYF	TGTGCCAGCACTCCTCGGCGGGGGCAAGAGACCCAGTACTTC
TRBV5-1	15	-	-	TRBJ1-5	CASSPNPGSNQPQHF	TGCGCCAGCAGCCCGAATCCGGGGAGCAATCAGCCCCAGCATTTT
TRBV28	15	-	-	TRBJ2-7	CASSLASQGRNEQYF	TGTGCCAGCAGTTTAGCCAGTCAGGGTAGAAACGAGCAGTACTTC
TRBV5-1	14	-	TRBD1	TRBJ1-4	CASSTGTANEKLFF	TGCGCCAGCAGCACCGGGACAGCAAATGAAAAACTGTTTTTT
TRBV11-2	15	once	-	TRBJ1-1	CASSSPFTLTLGAFF	TGTGCCAGCAGCTCCCCTTTTACTTTAACTCTAGGTGCTTTCTTT
TRBV7-8	14	-	TRBD2	TRBJ2-3	CASSSSGGADTQYF	TGTGCCAGCAGCTCCTCCGGGGGGGCAGATACGCAGTATTTT
TRBV5-4	17	-	TRBD1	TRBJ1-2	CASSLGDRGTWNYGYTF	TGTGCCAGCAGCTTGGGGGACAGGGGGACGTGGAACTATGGCTACACCTTC
TRBV30	14	-	TRBD2	TRBJ2-5	CAWIERGGRETQYF	TGTGCCTGGATTGAGCGGGGGGGCCGTGAGACCCAGTACTTC
TRBV3-1/TRBV3-2	17	-	-	TRBJ1-3	CASRDPTGPNSGNTIYF	TGTGCCAGCAGGGATCCCACAGGGCCGAACTCTGGAAACACCATATATTTT
TRBV9	15	-	TRBD2	TRBJ2-1	CASSVGLAGGREQFF	TGTGCCAGCAGCGTAGGGCTAGCGGGGGGGCGCGAGCAGTTCTTC
TRBV6-5	15	-	TRBD1	TRBJ1-2	CAGRDSFGTNYGYTF	TGTGCCGGCCGGGACAGCTTTGGAACTAACTATGGCTACACCTTC
TRBV13	16	-	-	TRBJ1-2	CASSTPRYRDVNGYTF	TGTGCCAGCAGCACTCCTCGGTACAGGGATGTTAATGGCTACACCTTC
TRBV4-2	15	many	-	TRBJ2-2	CASSQDSERTGELFF	TGTGCCAGCAGCCAAGATTCCGAGCGCACCGGGGAGCTGTTTTTT
TRBV19	15	-	-	TRBJ2-3	CASSIGGYSTDTQYF	TGTGCCAGTAGTATCGGCGGTTACAGCACAGATACGCAGTATTTT
TRBV30	13	few	-	TRBJ1-5	CAWSTMRNQPQHF	TGTGCCTGGAGTACGATGCGGAATCAGCCCCAGCATTTT
TRBV7-3	14	-	TRBD1	TRBJ2-2	CASQTADRAGELFF	TGTGCCAGCCAAACGGCCGACAGGGCCGGGGAGCTGTTTTTT
TRBV27	13	-	-	TRBJ1-1	CASSMQGGTEAFF	TGTGCCAGCAGTATGCAGGGTGGGACTGAAGCTTTCTTT
TRBV19	15	-	TRBD1	TRBJ2-5	CASSRGQVHQETQYF	TGTGCCAGTAGTAGGGGACAGGTTCACCAAGAGACCCAGTACTTC
TRBV10-2	14	-	-	TRBJ2-1	CASSPSPRSDEQFF	TGCGCCAGCAGTCCTAGTCCAAGGTCGGATGAGCAGTTCTTC
TRBV14	14	-	-	TRBJ1-6	CASSQGGPNSPLHF	TGTGCCAGCAGCCAAGGCGGTCCAAATTCACCCCTCCACTTT
TRBV7-9	12	-	-	TRBJ2-7	CASSLTAYEQYF	TGTGCCAGCAGCTTAACAGCCTACGAGCAGTACTTC
TRBV7-9	14	-	-	TRBJ1-1	CASRAPGEHPEAFF	TGTGCCAGCAGGGCACCCGGGGAACATCCCGAAGCTTTCTTT
TRBV18	15	-	-	TRBJ2-5	CASSLYQAGQETQYF	TGTGCCAGCTCCCTTTACCAAGCAGGGCAAGAGACCCAGTACTTC